The next 14 T cell receptor beta chains were all read from a single sample in a study of CD8 T cells in ankylosing spondylitis (dated by TCRdb to about 2017). Library construction relied on 5' RACE. Sequencing instrument: Illumina HiSeq 2500. TCRdb's own reprocessing of the public reads used fastp at Q25 and MiXCR and kept productive beta chains. A single entry per CDR3 protein holds the most common genes and DNA from its merged rows. Here the sample has approximately 130,000 distinct CDR3 sequences; roughly a tenth occur a single time. The top ten clonotypes cover approximately 3.5% of the sample. Material: blood, either unsorted or a sorted T cell fraction (not recorded which). These receptors originate from a male donor with ankylosing spondylitis or in good health (not recorded which).

This clonotype was picked up many times. The chain combines TRBV29-1 with TRBJ1-2, with D possibly being TRBD1 (5 bases). This CDR3 region has 11 residues. Per the germline V gene, CDR1 is SQVTM and CDR2 is ANQGSEA. The V and J ends lost 6 bases and 7 bases respectively, with 12 bases between them. The CDR3 DNA is TGCAGCGTAGGAACGGGGGGTGGCTACACCTTC. Translation gives CSVGTGGGYTF.

The table lists this clonotype with a few counts. The J gene is TRBJ1-1, the V gene TRBV6-6; 7 bases fit TRBD1. V shed 5 bases, J shed 3 bases, and the junction held 0 bases outside the gene matches. In germline, CDR1 is MNHNY, CDR2 SVGAGI (reference sequence). The length of the CDR3 is 12 residues. Here the CDR3 DNA reads TGTGCCAGCAGTCAGGGGGACACTGAAGCTTTCTTT. It codes for CASSQGDTEAFF.

This clonotype came up many times. The chain is built from TRBV10-3 and TRBJ2-7; maybe TRBD1 (5 bases). This CDR3 has 15 amino acids. Germline CDR1 is ENHRY and CDR2 is SYGVKD. V shed 3 bases and J shed 5 bases, with 17 bases lying between them. The CDR3 here is CAISDSAGSLDEQYF. CDR3 coding DNA: TGTGCCATCAGTGACTCTGCAGGGTCTTTGGACGAGCAGTACTTC.

This clonotype was detected only a few times. The rearrangement links TRBV7-2 to TRBJ2-2; D remains ambiguous. From germline, CDR1 is SGHTA and CDR2 FQGNSA. The CDR3 is 14 amino acids. V lost 3 bases and J lost 7, with 12 bases in between. The CDR3 loop is CASSFAVLGGELFF. The DNA of the CDR3 is TGTGCCAGCAGCTTTGCAGTGCTGGGCGGGGAGCTGTTTTTT.

The chain couples TRBV7-2 to TRBJ2-2; D remains unclear. This CDR3 spans 14 amino acids. Trimming removed 1 base at V and 7 bases at J, with 10 bases between. CDR1 SGHTA and CDR2 FQGNSA come from the germline V gene. The CDR3 DNA reads TGTGCCAGCAGCTTAGGGCCAAGTGACGGGGAGCTGTTTTTT. It translates to CASSLGPSDGELFF.

The V and J genes are TRBV25-1 and TRBJ2-2, with D unresolved. Trimming took off 0 bases at V and 7 bases at J, with 6 bases between the two ends. Germline V gene data show CDR1 as MGHDK and CDR2 as SYGVNS. There are 13 residues in the CDR3. The CDR3 reads CASSEYFDGELFF. CDR3 bases: TGTGCCAGCAGTGAATATTTCGACGGGGAGCTGTTTTTT. The whole variable domain, remainder taken from reference TRBV25-1 and TRBJ2-2, is EADIYQTPRYLVIGTGKKITLECSQTMGHDKMYWYQQDPGMELHLIHYSYGVNSTEKGDLSSESTVSRIRTEHFPLTLESARPSHTSQYLCASSEYFDGELFFGEGSRLTVL.

This clonotype was observed a few times. The CDR3 loop is CASSLTGVLDQPQHF. The CDR3 DNA reads TGTGCCAGCAGTCTGACAGGGGTTCTGGATCAGCCCCAGCATTTT. The chain is built from TRBV12-3 or TRBV12-4 and TRBJ1-5, with TRBD1 identical over 8 bases. The CDR3 loop spans 15 amino acids. V shed 5 bases, J shed 5 bases, and the junction held 8 bases outside the gene matches.

There are many counts of this clonotype. The CDR3 nucleotides are TGCGCCAGCAGCTCGACAATGGCTAACTATGGCTACACCTTC. Amino acid sequence: CASSSTMANYGYTF. This chain connects TRBV5-1 to TRBJ1-2; D is unresolved. In germline, CDR1 is SGHRS, CDR2 YFSETQ. CDR3 length: 14 residues. Trimming removed 3 bases at V and 0 bases at J, with 9 bases between.

In this sample, this clonotype turned up many times. The V gene is TRBV5-1, the J gene TRBJ2-3; D tentatively reads TRBD1 or TRBD2 (5 bases each). In germline, CDR1 is SGHRS, CDR2 YFSETQ. The CDR3 loop spans 16 amino acids. Trimming cost V 0 bases and J 1 base, with 12 bases left between them. In nucleotides, the CDR3 is TGCGCCAGCAGCTTGGCCCGACGGGGCGGCACAGATACGCAGTATTTT. Its protein is CASSLARRGGTDTQYF.

This clonotype was recorded many times. This chain uses TRBV20-1 with TRBJ1-2; D might be TRBD1 (6 bases). The CDR3 spans 16 residues. Germline CDR1 reads DFQATT; CDR2 reads SNEGSKA (reference sequence). V shed 0 bases and J shed 8 bases, with 22 bases lying between them. The CDR3 loop reads CSARDLFRTGKWGYTF. CDR3 sequence (DNA): TGCAGTGCTAGAGATCTTTTCCGAACAGGGAAATGGGGCTACACCTTC.

Written as DNA, the CDR3 is TGTGCCAGCAGCTTAAGGGGTCAGACAATAGCCAAAAACATTCAGTACTTC. This encodes CASSLRGQTIAKNIQYF. The chain uses TRBV7-8 and TRBJ2-4; perhaps TRBD1 as D (5 bases). This CDR3 contains 17 residues. Germline V lookup: CDR1 SGHVS, CDR2 FQNEAQ. Trimming shortened V by 2 bases and J by 0 bases, and 14 bases separated the two germline ends.

The genes are TRBV20-1 and TRBJ2-3, with 8 bases matching TRBD2. Germline CDR1 reads DFQATT; CDR2 reads SNEGSKA (reference sequence). Trimming cost V 3 bases and J 0 bases; bases outside gene matches: 5. The CDR3 extends over 15 amino acids. This CDR3 is CSARALAVSTDTQYF. As DNA, the CDR3 is TGCAGTGCTAGGGCACTAGCGGTTAGCACAGATACGCAGTATTTT.

There are a few counts of this clonotype. The chain joins TRBV14 to TRBJ2-1; 7 bases line up with TRBD1. The CDR3 is 16 residues long. CDR1 SGHDN and CDR2 FVKESK come from the germline V gene. Losses at the gene ends were 0 bases for V and 3 bases for J; bases not matched to a gene: 5. In DNA form, the CDR3 reads TGTGCCAGCAGCCAAGATAGGGGGCATCGCTACAATGAGCAGTTCTTC. It is translated as CASSQDRGHRYNEQFF.

This clonotype was counted many times. The chain links TRBV29-1 to TRBJ1-1; D gene uncertain. V shed 0 bases and J shed 2 bases, with 13 bases lying between them. CDR3 length equals 15 residues. Germline V gene lookup returns CDR1 SQVTM and CDR2 ANQGSEA. The CDR3 reads CSVEDSAASNTEAFF. CDR3 sequence (DNA): TGCAGCGTTGAAGATTCGGCAGCCTCCAACACTGAAGCTTTCTTT.